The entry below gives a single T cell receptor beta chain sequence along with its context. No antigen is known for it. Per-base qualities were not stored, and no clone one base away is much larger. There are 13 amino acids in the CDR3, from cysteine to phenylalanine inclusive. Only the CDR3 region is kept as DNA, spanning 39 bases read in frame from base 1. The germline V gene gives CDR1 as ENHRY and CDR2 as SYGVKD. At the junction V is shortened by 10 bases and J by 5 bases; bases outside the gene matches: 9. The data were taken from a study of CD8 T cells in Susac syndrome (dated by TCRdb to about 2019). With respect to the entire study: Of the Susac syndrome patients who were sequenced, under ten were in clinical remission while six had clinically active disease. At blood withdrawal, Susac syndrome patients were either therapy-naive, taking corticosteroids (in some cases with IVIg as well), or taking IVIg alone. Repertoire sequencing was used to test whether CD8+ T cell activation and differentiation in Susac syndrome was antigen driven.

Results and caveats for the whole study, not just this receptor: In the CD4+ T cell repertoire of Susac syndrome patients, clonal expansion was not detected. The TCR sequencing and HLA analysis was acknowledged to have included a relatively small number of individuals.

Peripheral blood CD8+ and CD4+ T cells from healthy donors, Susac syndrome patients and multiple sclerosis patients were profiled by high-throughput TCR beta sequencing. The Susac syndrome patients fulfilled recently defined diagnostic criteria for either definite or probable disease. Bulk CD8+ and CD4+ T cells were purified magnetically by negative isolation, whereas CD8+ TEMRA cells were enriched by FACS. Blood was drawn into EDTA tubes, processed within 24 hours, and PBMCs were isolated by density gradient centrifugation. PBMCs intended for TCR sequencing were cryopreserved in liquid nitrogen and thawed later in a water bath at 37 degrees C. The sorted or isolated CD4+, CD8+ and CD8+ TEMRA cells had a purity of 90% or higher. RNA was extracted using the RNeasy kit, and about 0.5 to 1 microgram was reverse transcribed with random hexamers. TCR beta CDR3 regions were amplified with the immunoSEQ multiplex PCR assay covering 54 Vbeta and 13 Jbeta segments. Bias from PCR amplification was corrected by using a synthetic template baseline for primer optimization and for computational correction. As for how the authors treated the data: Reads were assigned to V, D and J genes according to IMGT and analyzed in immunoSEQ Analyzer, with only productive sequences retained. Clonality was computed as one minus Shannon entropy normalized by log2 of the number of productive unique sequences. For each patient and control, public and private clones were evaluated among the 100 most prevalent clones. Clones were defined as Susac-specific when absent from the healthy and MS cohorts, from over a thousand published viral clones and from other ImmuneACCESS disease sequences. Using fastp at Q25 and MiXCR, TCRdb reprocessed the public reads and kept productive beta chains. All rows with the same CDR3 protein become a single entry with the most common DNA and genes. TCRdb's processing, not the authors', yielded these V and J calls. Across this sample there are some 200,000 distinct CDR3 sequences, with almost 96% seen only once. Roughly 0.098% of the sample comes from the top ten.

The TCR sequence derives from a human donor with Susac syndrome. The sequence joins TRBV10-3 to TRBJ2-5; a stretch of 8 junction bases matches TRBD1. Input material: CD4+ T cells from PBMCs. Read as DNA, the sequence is TGTGCCACTGACAGGGGCCAGGGGGAGACCCAGTACTTC. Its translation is CATDRGQGETQYF.